A selection of T cell receptor beta chains follows, all from one sample in a study of T cell responses to AZD1222 COVID-19 vaccine. TCRdb's table, derived via immunoSEQ multiplex PCR, lists solely in-frame clones and lacks some. Of 95,000 to 150,000 clones listed, roughly 84% were seen once; the top ten hold approximately 26%. The sample consisted of peripheral blood, taken 28 days after the second AZD1222 dose. The receptors were sampled from an adult who received the AZD1222 COVID-19 vaccine. Both conserved end residues are trimmed from each CDR3.

v_call cdr3_length cdr3_aa
TRBV5-1 14 ASSLADRSVNTEAF
TRBV6-6 11 ASSYSDRYGYT
TRBV19 14 ASSRSGTSGGGEQY
TRBV5-1 11 ASRPGRSYEQY
TRBV29-1 10 SADQMRTEAF
TRBV29-1 11 SVTRAMNTEAF
TRBV28 12 ASNFQGRGYGYT
TRBV5-6 10 ASSHPLGEQY
TRBV4-2 14 ASSQDQSRAPEKLF
TRBV2 13 ASSEGQVLNSPLH
TRBV7-2 13 ASSLASGGASEQF
TRBV7-2 13 ASSLGLLTYNEQF
TRBV12-3/TRBV12-4 10 ASSLALYEQY
TRBV27 12 ASSSSSREYGYT
TRBV27 10 ASSATQAEQY
TRBV5-6 10 ASSPGVGELF
TRBV3-1/TRBV3-2 14 ASSHRMGRPSEKLF
TRBV10-3 12 AISDSKSNYGYT
TRBV28 13 ASRSQGLVTGELF
TRBV7-2 14 ASSLARAGGRNTQY
TRBV7-9 10 ASSLAINEQF
TRBV28 14 ASSLSGGANTGELF
TRBV7-2 12 ASSLERTNTEAF
TRBV10-1 14 ASSDPGLSNTGELF
TRBV7-2 13 ASSLRAGGVETQY
TRBV6-4 11 ASRGQGATEAF
TRBV15 14 ATSREGTGGNYGYT
TRBV6-5 12 ASKGSIDNEKLF
TRBV29-1 13 SVEYYRQANYGYT
TRBV7-2 9 ASSYYYGYT
TRBV2 12 ASSVRGTGSPLH
TRBV12-3/TRBV12-4 9 ASTQGGVLT